The next 27 T cell receptor beta chains were all read from a single sample in a study of T cells in Graves' hyperthyroidism and ophthalmopathy. The TCR beta CDR3 regions underwent amplification using RNA transcripts as the source. The HTBI primer set served for first-round RT-PCR of the TCR CDR3. TCRdb recomputed calls from the multiplex PCR reads with MiXCR, one row per CDR3 protein. The sample comprises about 700,000 distinct CDR3 sequences, around 13% of which are singletons, and roughly 10% rests with the top ten. Sequenced sample: blood. The receptors derive from a woman younger than 35 with Graves' hyperthyroidism.

The CDR3 sequence is CAISVDQETQYF. CDR3 in DNA: TGTGCCATCAGTGTAGACCAAGAGACCCAGTACTTC. V gene TRBV10-3 combines with J gene TRBJ2-5; D remains ambiguous. Germline lookup yields CDR1 ENHRY and CDR2 SYGVKD. The length of the CDR3 is 12 residues. The germline V and J ends were trimmed by 4 bases and 0 bases, with 3 bases remaining between them.

A few counts support this clonotype. The J gene is TRBJ2-7, the V gene TRBV6-2 or TRBV6-3; TRBD2 matches 9 bases. V lost 4 bases to trimming and J lost 3 bases; unmatched junction nucleotides: 7. This CDR3 comprises 15 residues. CDR1 and CDR2 (germline): MNHEY, SVGEGT. This CDR3 reads CASSSRVAGDYEQYF. The CDR3 nucleotides read TGTGCCAGCAGTTCCCGGGTAGCGGGAGACTACGAGCAGTACTTC.

V and J are TRBV2 and TRBJ1-5; 12 bases map to TRBD1. Germline CDR1 SNHLY, CDR2 FYNNEI. Unmatched junction bases numbered 4, after V lost 7 bases and J lost 6 bases. This CDR3 is 14 amino acids long. The CDR3 region has the DNA TGTGCCAGCACCCGGGGACAGGGGGCTCAGCCCCAGCATTTT. Residues: CASTRGQGAQPQHF.

The V gene is TRBV19, the J gene TRBJ2-2; 12 nucleotides agree with TRBD2. Germline V gives CDR1 LNHDA, CDR2 SQIVND (reference sequence). The CDR3 has 16 residues. V shed 5 bases, J shed 5 bases, and the junction held 6 bases outside the gene matches. The CDR3 is CASSFPSGRVTGELFF. In DNA, the CDR3 is TGTGCCAGTAGTTTTCCTAGCGGGAGGGTTACCGGGGAGCTGTTTTTT. Full variable domain (outside the CDR3, taken from reference TRBV19 and TRBJ2-2): DGGITQSPKYLFRKEGQNVTLSCEQNLNHDAMYWYRQDPGQGLRLIYYSQIVNDFQKGDIAEGYSVSREKKESFPLTVTSAQKNPTAFYLCASSFPSGRVTGELFFGEGSRLTVL.

The J gene is TRBJ2-5, the V gene TRBV7-9; 10 bases align to TRBD1. CDR1 is SEHNR, CDR2 FQNEAQ, per germline (reference sequence). Germline trimming cut 0 bases from V and 4 bases from J; bases unmatched to any gene: 8. The CDR3 has 17 amino acids. The CDR3 spells CASSLAGGQGGRETQYF. CDR3 coding DNA: TGTGCCAGCAGCTTAGCTGGCGGACAGGGGGGACGAGAGACCCAGTACTTC.

This chain connects TRBV13 to TRBJ2-5; no clear D gene. Trimming left V 0 bases short and J 7 bases short, with 9 bases between. Germline V gives CDR1 PRHDT, CDR2 FYEKMQ (reference sequence). CDR3 length: 13 residues. Here the CDR3 DNA reads TGTGCCAGCAGCTTAGGGTTAGCAGGGACCCAGTACTTC. Translation: CASSLGLAGTQYF.

The chain recombines TRBV6-1 with TRBJ2-2, with D uncertain. The germline V and J ends were trimmed by 7 bases and 0 bases, with 18 bases remaining between them. The CDR3 is 17 residues long. Per the germline V gene, CDR1 is MNHNS and CDR2 is SASEGT. This chain's CDR3 is CASTPWVLAANTGELFF. The CDR3 DNA follows: TGTGCCAGCACCCCGTGGGTTCTGGCGGCGAACACCGGGGAGCTGTTTTTT.

The V call is TRBV27, the J call TRBJ1-5; a possible D gene is TRBD1 (5 bases). This CDR3 is built from 16 residues. V was cut by 0 bases and J by 4 bases, with 13 bases left in between. CDR1 is MNHEY and CDR2 is SMNVEV in the germline V gene (reference sequence). CDR3 DNA sequence: TGTGCCAGCAGTTTATCCCCAGGGCCAGGAAATCAGCCCCAGCATTTT. Translation gives CASSLSPGPGNQPQHF.

The V gene is TRBV11-2, the J gene TRBJ2-1; 8 bases align to TRBD1. Germline V gene lookup returns CDR1 SGHAT and CDR2 FQNNGV. CDR3 size: 15 residues. J was trimmed by 7 bases and V by 5 bases; bases with no gene match: 10. CDR3 in DNA: TGTGCCAGCAGCGCCTGGGACAGGCAAAGGAATGAGCAGTTCTTC. Residues: CASSAWDRQRNEQFF.

This clonotype was seen repeatedly, ten times or more. The rearrangement links TRBV7-2 to TRBJ2-7; 11 nucleotides align to TRBD2. The CDR3 runs 15 residues. V lost 8 bases, J lost 0 bases, and 6 bases stayed unmatched. CDR1 and CDR2 from the germline V gene are SGHTA and FQGNSA. CDR3 residues: CASALAGEYSYEQYF. DNA of the CDR3: TGTGCCAGCGCACTAGCGGGAGAGTACTCCTACGAGCAGTACTTC.

This clonotype was seen at least ten times. The chain employs TRBV2 and TRBJ2-1, with 8 bases identical to TRBD2. Germline V gives CDR1 SNHLY, CDR2 FYNNEI. The J segment lost 6 bases and the V segment lost 6 bases, leaving 13 bases of the junction unmatched. The CDR3 has 16 amino acids. CDR3 sequence reads: CASRERGLGLVNEQFF. The CDR3 coding sequence is TGTGCCAGCAGGGAAAGGGGACTAGGACTCGTCAATGAGCAGTTCTTC.

The table lists this clonotype with a few counts. The chain couples TRBV30 to TRBJ2-2; the match to TRBD2 covers 13 bases. The CDR3 loop spans 19 amino acids. The V segment lost 0 bases and the J segment 1 base; nucleotides outside the gene matches: 8. CDR1 and CDR2 from the germline V gene are GTSNPN and SVGIG (reference sequence). This chain's CDR3 is CAWSVQLAGGPRNTGELFF. Written as DNA, the CDR3 is TGTGCCTGGAGTGTTCAACTAGCGGGAGGGCCTCGGAACACCGGGGAGCTGTTTTTT.

The sample holds a few counts of this clonotype. CDR3 sequence (DNA): TGTGCCAGCAGTTTCGACCACAGAGATGGCTACACCTTC. Translation: CASSFDHRDGYTF. This chain connects TRBV2 to TRBJ1-2; D call uncertain. V shed 5 bases and J shed 6 bases, with 13 bases lying between them. This CDR3 is built from 13 residues. Looked up from germline, CDR1 is SNHLY and CDR2 is FYNNEI.

This clonotype appeared many times. The rearrangement joins TRBV28 to TRBJ1-1, with 11 bases that match TRBD1. Germline-derived CDR1 and CDR2 are MDHEN and SYDVKM. The ends lost 6 bases at V and 6 bases at J; junction bases unmatched: 6. The CDR3 is 14 residues long. DNA for the CDR3: TGTGCCAGCAGCCTACCGGGACAGGGGGCTGAAGCTTTCTTT. Encoded protein: CASSLPGQGAEAFF.

This chain connects TRBV13 to TRBJ2-5; D possibly corresponds to TRBD2 (6 bases). The CDR3 is made up of 15 amino acids. The germline CDR1 and CDR2 sequences are PRHDT and FYEKMQ (reference sequence). Deletions cut 7 bases from V and 0 bases from J, with 15 bases between. CDR3 loop: CASTLRGLYQETQYF. The CDR3 nucleotides read TGTGCCAGCACCCTCCGGGGGTTGTACCAAGAGACCCAGTACTTC.

This clonotype was found many times. The J gene is TRBJ2-3, the V gene TRBV5-6; the D gene is possibly TRBD2 (5 bases). The CDR3 runs to 16 residues. The germline CDR1 and CDR2 sequences are SGHDT and YYEEEE. V lost 0 bases and J 5 bases, leaving 16 bases between the germline ends. The CDR3 nucleotides are TGTGCCAGCAGCTTGGTGGGGAGATCGGCGGGAGATACGCAGTATTTT. Translating gives CASSLVGRSAGDTQYF.

V and J are TRBV7-8 and TRBJ2-1; 15 bases are a match to TRBD2. CDR1 and CDR2 from the germline V gene are SGHVS and FQNEAQ. V lost 1 base to trimming and J lost 9 bases; unmatched junction nucleotides: 4. There are 16 residues in the CDR3. CDR3 bases: TGTGCCAGCAGCTTAGTCCCGGGACTAGCGGGAGGTGAGCAGTTCTTC. This codes for CASSLVPGLAGGEQFF.

The CDR3 DNA sequence: TGTGCCAGTAGTAGGCCAGGGGGATTTGGGGCCAACGTCCTGACTTTC. Protein product: CASSRPGGFGANVLTF. The chain combines TRBV19 with TRBJ2-6, with 7 nucleotides matching TRBD1. The germline V gene encodes CDR1 LNHDA and CDR2 SQIVND (reference sequence). The CDR3 is made up of 16 amino acids. Trimming removed 4 bases from V and 3 bases from J; junction bases left unmatched: 6.

This clonotype was observed many times. The V and J genes are TRBV20-1 and TRBJ2-1, with D unclear. The CDR3 sequence is 14 residues long. V dropped 2 bases and J dropped 0 bases, with 8 bases sitting between them. CDR1 is DFQATT and CDR2 is SNEGSKA in the germline V gene (reference sequence). The CDR3 protein is CSARQGFSYNEQFF. The CDR3, as DNA: TGCAGTGCTAGACAAGGTTTCTCCTACAATGAGCAGTTCTTC.

This clonotype was seen many times. The CDR3 loop reads CASSFQVPQAGYTF. CDR3 in DNA: TGTGCCAGCAGCTTTCAGGTCCCCCAGGCTGGCTACACCTTC. The V and J genes are TRBV7-9 and TRBJ1-2; D not resolved. The V gene's germline CDR1 is SEHNR and CDR2 FQNEAQ (reference sequence). This CDR3 comprises 14 residues. Trimming took 3 bases from V and 7 from J, leaving 15 bases between them.

This clonotype came up many times. The chain employs TRBV20-1 and TRBJ2-3, with D perhaps matching TRBD1 (5 bases). Germline V gives CDR1 DFQATT, CDR2 SNEGSKA (reference sequence). Trimming removed 4 bases from V and 2 bases from J, with 13 bases in between. The CDR3 sequence is 14 residues long. The CDR3, as DNA: TGCAGTGCTACCTTTGGGGCTTCCACAGATACGCAGTATTTT. Translating gives CSATFGASTDTQYF.

Of note for this clonotype: Germline is not matched at one junction end, which may reflect a read error. This chain uses TRBV6-2 or TRBV6-3 with TRBJ2-1; the D is unclear. This CDR3 spans 13 amino acids. Germline V CDR1 and CDR2: MNHEY, SVGEGT. The CDR3 bases are TGCGCCAGCAGCCCTACTAATCTAGGGGAGCAGTTCTTC. Its translation: CASSPTNLGEQFF.

This clonotype was recorded at least ten times. The chain joins TRBV2 to TRBJ2-1; 8 positions agree with TRBD2. The length of the CDR3 is 11 residues. Germline V gene data show CDR1 as SNHLY and CDR2 as FYNNEI. The junction had 8 bases not matched to a gene; V was cut back by 7 bases and J by 15 bases. The CDR3 region is CASNPAGVTFF. CDR3 bases: TGTGCCAGCAACCCAGCGGGAGTAACGTTCTTC.

This clonotype was seen just once. V usage is TRBV5-4 and J usage is TRBJ2-3; 7 bases map to TRBD2. The CDR3 is 13 residues long. Looked up from germline, CDR1 is SGHNT and CDR2 is YYREEE (reference sequence). The V segment lost 4 bases and the J segment 4 bases; nucleotides outside the gene matches: 3. The CDR3 nucleotides are TGTGCCAGCAGCGGGGCGGGAGCAGATACGCAGTATTTT. It is translated as CASSGAGADTQYF.

This clonotype was seen many times. The CDR3: CSAPQPGGSNTEAFF. CDR3 DNA: TGCAGTGCTCCCCAACCGGGGGGTTCGAACACTGAAGCTTTCTTT. The chain combines TRBV20-1 with TRBJ1-1; the D gene is possibly TRBD1 (5 bases). The CDR3 sequence is 15 residues long. Germline V CDR1 and CDR2: DFQATT, SNEGSKA (reference sequence). V lost 5 bases and J 1 base, leaving 17 bases between the germline ends.

The chain carries TRBV9 and TRBJ2-7; 8 bases are a match to TRBD1. Germline V lookup: CDR1 SGDLS, CDR2 YYNGEE. CDR3 size: 14 residues. V was pared by 0 bases and J by 5 bases, with 4 bases of the junction left unmatched. CDR3 sequence: CASSVGQGRNEQYF. In DNA form, the CDR3 reads TGTGCCAGCAGCGTAGGACAGGGGCGCAACGAGCAGTACTTC.

The gene calls are TRBV20-1 and TRBJ2-3; tentatively, D is TRBD2 (5 bases). V lost 1 base, J lost 0 bases, and 11 bases lay in between. Germline V lookup: CDR1 DFQATT, CDR2 SNEGSKA (reference sequence). The CDR3 is 15 residues long. The CDR3 DNA reads TGCAGTGCTAGAGTCAATAGCGCGAGCACAGATACGCAGTATTTT. Its protein product is CSARVNSASTDTQYF.